The text below deals with one T cell receptor (beta chain). This clone has a single count. No antigen is known for it. No qualities accompany the bases; no much larger clone lies one base away. Library construction relied on the immunoSEQ multiplex PCR assay. For the multiplex PCR, a mixture combining 60 forward primers for TCR Vbeta segments and 13 reverse primers for TCR Jbeta segments was used. The CDR3 region of rearranged TCR beta genes was amplified from genomic DNA by a multiplex PCR assay. The Illumina HiSeq System was used to sequence the amplified TCR beta libraries as 87-base-pair reads. The published analysis was carried out like this. Across the 500 to 850 repertoires, a later analysis counted 80 million or so unique TCR beta chains, roughly 11 million of which were shared by at least two donors. A nearest-neighbor algorithm error-corrected the raw reads and collapsed the reads into unique sequences, merging closely related sequences to remove PCR and sequencing errors. V, D and J gene segments were assigned by aligning CDR3 sequences to IMGT reference sequences. Each retained sequence needed at least a six-nucleotide match to both a V gene segment and a J gene segment. A rearrangement was called productive if the CDR3 had no stop codons and remained in frame with V and J, and every other rearrangement was called non-productive. Following IMGT convention, CDR3 was defined as the stretch from the second conserved V-encoded cysteine up to the conserved J-encoded phenylalanine. The earlier analysis of about 570 of the donors excluded any sequence lacking an unambiguous match to a single V gene segment. An earlier analysis of 587 of the donors classified V segments as functional when productive rearrangements were above 56.7% and as segregating when the standard deviation between donors was above 5%. To diagnose cytomegalovirus status from the catalog of TCR beta chain sequences, a statistical classification framework was built. In a later analysis, V and J genes were assigned by comparing TCR nucleotide sequences against IMGT/GENE-DB human TR gene sequences. Using the TCRdist pipeline, a later analysis assigned CDR3 sequences along with most-parsimonious VDJ recombination scenarios. In a later analysis, every TCR beta chain was defined by the combination of its CDR3 amino acid sequence and its V-gene family, and reads without a unique V-gene family were dropped. As a way to deal with suspected cross-contamination and a sequencing artifact, a later analysis dropped hundreds of nucleotide sequences that were highly shared and had low generation probability. In a later analysis, a clonal expansion index was calculated for each public chain from normalized within-repertoire ranks of inferred template counts. In a later analysis, generation probabilities were computed with a VDJ recombination model fitted to out-of-frame rearrangements, and the resulting probabilities were checked against IGoR. In a later analysis, TCR-TCR, TCR-HLA and TCR-CMV co-occurrence was scored with hypergeometric tests, and a repertoire-size bias correction was applied to TCR pairs. False discovery rates were estimated in a later analysis by permuting HLA or CMV assignments 20 times. In a later analysis, co-occurring TCRs were grouped using DBSCAN, with TCRdist sequence similarity added in when clustering inside HLA-allele-positive subsets. For co-occurrence clustering, repertoires with fewer than 30,000 or more than 120,000 public chains were excluded, along with roughly 5 repertoires with anomalous nucleotide sharing. TCRdb re-hosts the immuneACCESS table, in-frame sequences only. Its copies lack some clones; in the studies checked, an unresolved V gene accounts for under half of them, and the cause for the rest is not known. The V and J calls and clone size come from that table; D and trimming were worked out from the DNA. Within this sample are 150,000 to 200,000 clones, with about 86% of them counted one time only. 2% to 2.5% of the sample rests with the top ten.

The junction shows trimming of 1 base on V and 0 bases on J, and the gene matches do not reach 6 bases of it. CDR1 and CDR2 were assigned from the germline V gene as MDHEN and SYDVKM. The CDR3 has 18 amino acids, counting the end cysteine and phenylalanine. Just the 54-base CDR3 DNA is kept, in frame starting at base 1. The cohort was made up of about 670 healthy bone marrow donors. All cohort members were sampled while nominally healthy, although unrecorded immune exposures were likely present. The donor tested CMV seronegative, placing the donor among the 300 to 400 seronegative members of the cohort. A peripheral blood sample was collected from each donor, and TCR beta sequencing was performed on peripheral blood mononuclear cells. The Qiagen DNeasy Blood Extraction Kit was used to extract genomic DNA from the blood cell samples. This entry comes from a study of cytomegalovirus exposure and HLA in healthy donors (TCRdb year 2017). Study-level background: In an earlier analysis of 587 of the donors, 276 Gb of sequence data and 100 million or so unique TCR beta sequences from about 179 million T cells were reported. Approximately 300 gigabases of sequencing data and tens of millions of unique TCR sequences were included in an early release covering 550 to 800 HLA-typed donors. The genetic ancestry cluster associated with self-reported Caucasian donors included 81% of the roughly 400 genotyped donors. The study aimed to test whether cataloging public T cell receptors could reveal signatures of past pathogen exposure. Using immunosequencing, the study profiled T cell repertoires from 666 subjects and related those repertoires to cytomegalovirus serostatus. In addition to the first cohort of 666 subjects, a separate validation cohort of 130 or so different subjects was used. High-throughput TCR immunosequencing, statistical association of individual TCRs with disease status, and machine learning were combined to predict cytomegalovirus infection status. To study patterns of TCR occurrence, a later analysis re-analyzed previously published TCR beta repertoires from around 700 donors and added high-resolution HLA genotyping. Rather than drawing on any new phenotypic data, the later analysis identified candidate immune exposures from TCR beta sequences and the way those sequences occurred across donors. In an earlier analysis of a few hundred of the donors, high-throughput TCR beta sequencing was used to judge whether each TCR beta V gene segment behaved as functional or pseudogenic. Donor age, sex, ethnicity and CMV serostatus were compiled alongside the repertoire data. A later genetic analysis used genome-wide SNP genotypes for about 65% of the roughly 700 donors, treating that subset as a discovery cohort. Every discovery cohort repertoire had been produced on one sequencing platform. HLA typing covered class I and class II loci at four-digit resolution. The number of donors typed differed by locus, with roughly 620-630 for A, B, C, DRB1 and DQB1, roughly 520 for DQA1, 606 for DPA1, and about 450 for DPB1. About five DR-DQ haplotypes were treated as single units for association and clustering because of strong linkage in the cohort. Among roughly 400 genotyped donors of the cohort, an average of 235,054 unique TCR beta nucleotide sequences were sequenced per donor, roughly 18% of them non-productive.

Overall study outcomes, separate from this receptor: Sequencing depth was assumed to be roughly uniform across donors in the presence/absence analyses, though that assumption may not hold. A later genetic analysis associated a missense DCLRE1C variant with V-gene and J-gene trimming of TCR beta chains, and an independent cohort replicated the association. In vitro tests confirmed that a few of the cytomegalovirus-associated TCR beta chains recognize cytomegalovirus antigens. In both the original and validation cohorts, the classifier was reported to diagnose cytomegalovirus status with high specificity and sensitivity. According to a later genetic analysis, donors in an Asian-associated ancestry cluster had fewer N-insertions in productive TCRs than the approximately 700-donor mean. Broadly in line with IMGT annotations, most TCR beta V segments showed up in productive rearrangements about 90% or about 30% of the time in an earlier analysis of several hundred of the donors. A further reported finding was that TCR beta sequences accurately predicted the HLA-A and HLA-B alleles for most subjects in the first cohort. In the study, approximately 150 TCR beta chains were listed as associated with cytomegalovirus. Linkage disequilibrium might explain the correlated functional status among segregating V segments, but an unknown experimental factor could not be ruled out. Compared with equally common non-associated chains, HLA-associated TCR beta chains in a later analysis were more clonally expanded and had lower generation probabilities. The authors suggested that the approach could potentially be generalized to other disease states and immunological phenotypes. According to a later analysis, parvovirus B19, influenza, CMV and Epstein-Barr virus appeared linked to several top co-occurrence clusters. When HLA alleles, especially DR and DQ, strongly co-occurred, TCR associations were difficult to assign to individual alleles. Across donors, most TCR sequences were observed very rarely, whereas some public TCRs were present in many individuals. For the cohort, immune exposure information was limited to CMV serostatus. The cohort was sequenced for TCR beta chains only, and without alpha or paired-chain data the features that could be detected were limited. HLA typing was unavailable for some donors at each locus, so association tests used only the typed subset. A group of highly shared sequence variants was considered likely to be a technical artifact of the sequencing pipeline. Because the 87-base-pair reads could not distinguish some IMGT-functional V segments, including TRBV6-2 and TRBV6-3, those segments were excluded. A later analysis found that TCR association rates varied across HLA loci, with DRB1 alleles showing the most associated TCRs and HLA-C alleles the fewest. A later analysis associated about 17,000 TCR beta sequences with specific HLA alleles at a false discovery rate of 0.05. Because counts were too low, about 18 rarely observed V segments, including chromosome 9 orphons, were excluded from the earlier analysis of fewer than 650 of the donors. A later analysis found that most CMV-associated TCR beta chains appeared HLA-restricted, with HLA associations seemingly driven largely by CMV exposure.

Input material: PBMCs. The rearranged chain carries TRBV28 and TRBJ2-3; 11 central bases correspond to TRBD2. This TCR was recovered from a woman aged 30 to 39 in good health and CMV-seronegative. The sequenced DNA: TGTGCCAGCAGTTTATCCCCCGGGACTAGCGGTAGCACAGATACGCAGTATTTT. This translates into CASSLSPGTSGSTDTQYF.